This T cell receptor (beta chain) is drawn from a study of cytomegalovirus exposure and HLA in healthy donors. General observations from the study: The study assumed roughly uniform donor sequencing depth for presence/absence analyses. TCR beta V- and J-gene trimming, according to a later analysis, was linked to a missense DCLRE1C variant. What a later analysis reportedly showed was that an Asian-associated ancestry cluster had fewer N-insertions than the approximately 700-donor mean.

Details on this clone: Its antigen is as yet unknown.

60 Vbeta and 13 Jbeta primers were used in PCR. Assay used: immunoSEQ multiplex PCR; TCRdb lists only in-frame clones, some missing. The sample includes around 150,000 clones, approximately 70% of them seen just once. Unrecorded immune exposures were likely, despite nominal health at sampling. The CDR3 length is 15 residues. Trimming removed 3 bases at V and 2 bases at J, with 11 bases between. From germline, CDR1 is MGHDK and CDR2 SYGVNS. V usage is TRBV25-1 and J usage is TRBJ1-5; perhaps TRBD1 as D (5 bases). What was sequenced was PBMCs. This receptor was identified in a man aged 35-49 years in good health and CMV-seropositive. CDR3 coding DNA: TGTGCCAGCAGTGATATGGGGCCGGGCAATCAGCCCCAGCATTTT. Its protein is CASSDMGPGNQPQHF.